This is a list of T cell receptor beta chains from one sample in a study of OX40 agonist ivuxolimab in advanced cancers. TCRdb's copy holds only in-frame clones and misses some; the assay was immunoSEQ multiplex PCR. Among about 38,000 clones listed, 70% to 90% were seen once. This sample comprised CD4+ or CD8+ T cells sorted from blood, obtained in a trial of the OX40 agonist ivuxolimab. These receptors all stem from an adult with an advanced solid tumor such as melanoma, head and neck, liver or kidney cancer. The CDR3 runs from the conserved cysteine through the conserved F or W.

j_call,v_call,cdr3_aa
TRBJ1-6,TRBV6-5,CAAGGFARNSPLHF
TRBJ1-5,TRBV28,CASSPRQDPNQPQHF
TRBJ1-1,TRBV9,CASSPFGGGNTEAFF
TRBJ2-3,TRBV28,CASSPEERGDPTDTQYF
TRBJ2-1,TRBV2,CASRGALGLAANNEQFF
TRBJ2-3,TRBV7-9,CASSLIRTELTDTQYF
TRBJ1-1,TRBV7-2,CASSAGAGILTEAFF
TRBJ1-4,TRBV6-1,CASSEARPTPFEKLFF
TRBJ2-2,TRBV27,CASSFWTTYTGELFF
TRBJ2-1,TRBV10-2,CASSEFTRGEQFF
TRBJ1-1,TRBV7-9,CASSPFSDLTEMNTEAFF
TRBJ2-7,TRBV9,CASSVEPSSYEQYF
TRBJ2-6,TRBV5-4,CASLSSGANVLTF
TRBJ2-7,TRBV4-1,CATAKGSSYEQYF
TRBJ2-7,TRBV5-6,CASSLQGLVNEQYF
TRBJ2-1,TRBV4-1,CASSHSSGGAGYNEQFF
TRBJ1-2,TRBV9,CASSVGGGDYGYTF
TRBJ1-6,TRBV9,CASRRDSNNSPLHF
TRBJ2-1,TRBV5-8,CAIPGGADEQFF
TRBJ1-1,TRBV15,CATSRLGHTEAFF
TRBJ1-4,TRBV7-9,CASSLVGGEKLFF
TRBJ1-1,TRBV28,CASSLIGMNTEAFF
TRBJ2-7,TRBV11-3,CASSLEDRGDEQYF
TRBJ1-6,TRBV6-5,CASSSFRGTVNSPLHF
TRBJ2-6,TRBV2,CASWGRGRGLSHSGANVLTF
TRBJ2-5,TRBV7-6,CASSSGETQYF
TRBJ2-2,TRBV27,CASSLLASGGLNPGELFF
TRBJ1-1,TRBV6-5,CASSYSGSVEAFF
TRBJ2-3,TRBV11-3,CASSQGDTQYF
TRBJ1-2,TRBV12-5,CASGLWVGRRLANYGYTF
TRBJ2-5,TRBV5-6,CASSSRWRQETQYF
TRBJ2-1,TRBV11-2,CASSLGGPINEQFF
TRBJ2-7,TRBV9,CASSVAPSGGAMTHEQYF
TRBJ2-3,TRBV29-1,CSNSGDGDTQYF
TRBJ2-7,TRBV27,CASSNRQSSYEQYF
TRBJ2-7,TRBV28,CASRSPRRGYEQYF
TRBJ1-1,TRBV9,CASSVETASTEAFF
TRBJ1-2,TRBV4-1,CASSQGHYGYTF
TRBJ2-7,TRBV7-9,CASSRVEDYEQYF
TRBJ1-6,TRBV6-1,CASIPLGADPFLHF
TRBJ2-5,TRBV28,CASSLEGGRETQYF
TRBJ1-4,TRBV19,CASSMVLREKLFF
TRBJ2-5,TRBV11-2,CASSLVAGGLETQYF
TRBJ2-7,TRBV7-2,CASSLGQDVILDHEQYF
TRBJ1-4,TRBV4-1,CASSQDVVDALGEKLFF
TRBJ2-1,TRBV9,CASSVVSGGANEQFF
TRBJ1-1,TRBV28,CASSFVGFEAFF
TRBJ2-3,TRBV14,CASSPERGPDTQYF
TRBJ2-3,TRBV10-2,CASNARDRGTDTQYF
TRBJ2-1,TRBV28,CAVKQGREDYNEQFF
TRBJ2-2,TRBV7-9,CASSFWTGNTGELFF
TRBJ1-1,TRBV2,CASSETGGTEAFF
TRBJ2-7,TRBV21-1,CASRHRVRYEQYF